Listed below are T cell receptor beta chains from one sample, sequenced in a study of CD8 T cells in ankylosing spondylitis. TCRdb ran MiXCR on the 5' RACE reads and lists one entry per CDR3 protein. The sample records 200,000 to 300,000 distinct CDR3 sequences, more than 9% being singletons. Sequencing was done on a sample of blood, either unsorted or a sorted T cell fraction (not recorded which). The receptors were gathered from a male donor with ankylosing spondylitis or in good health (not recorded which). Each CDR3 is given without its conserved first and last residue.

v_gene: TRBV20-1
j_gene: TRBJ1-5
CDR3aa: SAPGTGLGQPQH

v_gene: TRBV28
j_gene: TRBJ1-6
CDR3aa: ASSPQGDSPLH

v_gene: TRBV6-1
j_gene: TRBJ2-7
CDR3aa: AVGTASSYEQY

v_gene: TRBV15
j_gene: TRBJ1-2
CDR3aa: ATSRDKGNYGYT

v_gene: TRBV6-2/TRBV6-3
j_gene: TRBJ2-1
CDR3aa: ASRTSGRGNEQF

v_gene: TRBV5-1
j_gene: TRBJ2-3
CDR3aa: ASSLASVGTDTQY

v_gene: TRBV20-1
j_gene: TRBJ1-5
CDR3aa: SASGAVSNQPQH

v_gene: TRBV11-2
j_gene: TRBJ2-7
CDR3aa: ASSTQRYEQY

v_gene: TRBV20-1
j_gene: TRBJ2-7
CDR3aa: SASNGKGRLGYEQY

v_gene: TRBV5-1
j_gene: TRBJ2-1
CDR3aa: ASSFQRGSPYNEQF

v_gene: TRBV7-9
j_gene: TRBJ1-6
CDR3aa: ASSNALTDYNSPLH

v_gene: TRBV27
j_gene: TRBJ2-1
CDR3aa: ASSSRDRVYNEQF

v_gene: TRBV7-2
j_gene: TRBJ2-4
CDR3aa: ASSPLSGRPNIQY

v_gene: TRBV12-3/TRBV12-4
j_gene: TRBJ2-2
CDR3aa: ASSSDSPTGELF

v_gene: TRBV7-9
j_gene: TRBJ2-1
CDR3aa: ASSPGGSGSYNEQF

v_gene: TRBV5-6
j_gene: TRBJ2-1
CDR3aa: ASSNLAGGGDEQF

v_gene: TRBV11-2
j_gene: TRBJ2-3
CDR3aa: ASSNRDRSFSSTDTQY

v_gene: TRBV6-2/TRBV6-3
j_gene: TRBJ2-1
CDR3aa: ASNSGTGWSVLQF

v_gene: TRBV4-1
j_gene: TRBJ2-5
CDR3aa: ASSQEGAQY

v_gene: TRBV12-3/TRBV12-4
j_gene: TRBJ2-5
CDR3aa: ASSLLRETQY

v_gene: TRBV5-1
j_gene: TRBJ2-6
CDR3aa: ASSKVLSSGANVLT

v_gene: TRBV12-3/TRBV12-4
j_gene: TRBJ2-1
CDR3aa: ASSFLRYNEQF

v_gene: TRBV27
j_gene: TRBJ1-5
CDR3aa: ASSPYDSNQPQH

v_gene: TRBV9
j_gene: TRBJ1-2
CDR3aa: ASSGRQGIYGYT

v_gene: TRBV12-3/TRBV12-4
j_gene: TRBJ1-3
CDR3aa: ASSGVGPLRNTIY

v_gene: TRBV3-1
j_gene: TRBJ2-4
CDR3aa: ASSLITIRGRLAKNIQY

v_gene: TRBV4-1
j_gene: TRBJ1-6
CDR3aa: ASSQDSGLGSPLH

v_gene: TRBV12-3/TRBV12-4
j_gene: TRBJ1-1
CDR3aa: ASSLGSSMNTEAF

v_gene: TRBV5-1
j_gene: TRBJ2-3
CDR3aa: ASSLDANTQY

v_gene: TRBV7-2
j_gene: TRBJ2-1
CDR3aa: ASSRWVAGADNEQF

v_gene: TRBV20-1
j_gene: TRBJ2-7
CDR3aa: SARDRLAGDYEQY

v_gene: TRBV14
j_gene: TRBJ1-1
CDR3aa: ASSDRAGRANTEAF

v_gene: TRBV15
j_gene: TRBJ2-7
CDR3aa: ATSRDRGPSYEQY

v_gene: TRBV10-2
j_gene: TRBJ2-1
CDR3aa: ASTEPGFLYNEQF

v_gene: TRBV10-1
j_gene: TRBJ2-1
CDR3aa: ASSDRTSGSYNEQF

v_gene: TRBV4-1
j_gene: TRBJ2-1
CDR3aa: ASRDAPGRSF

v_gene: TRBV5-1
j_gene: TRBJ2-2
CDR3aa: ASSLSARDRGDTGRTGELF

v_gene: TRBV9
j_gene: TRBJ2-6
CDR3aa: ASSGGLGANVLT

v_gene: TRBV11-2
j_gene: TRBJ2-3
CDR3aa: ASSLGDIRDTQY

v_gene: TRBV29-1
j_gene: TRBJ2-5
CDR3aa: SSRLMKRDGTQY

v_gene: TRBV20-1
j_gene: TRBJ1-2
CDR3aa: SFTGAYGYT

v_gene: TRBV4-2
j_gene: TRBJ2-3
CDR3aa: ASSSSGGAGTDTQY